The entry below gives a single T cell receptor (beta chain) sequence along with its context. The antigen is unknown. Researchers used template switching to add UMIs featuring a 6-nucleotide sample barcode. The authors ran two nested PCRs of 16 and 9 cycles on TCRalpha and TCRbeta cDNA. TCRdb reprocessed the 5' RACE reads; each CDR3 protein has one entry and no DNA is given. The sample has under 200,000 distinct CDR3 sequences. This CDR3 is built from 15 residues. Germline lookup yields CDR1 SGDLS and CDR2 YYNGEE. The data were obtained in a study of monozygotic twins with inflammatory bowel disease. Study results and caveats: Repertoire similarity matched across concordant and discordant twins, perhaps owing to limited power.

Material for sequencing was blood. This TCR derives from a human donor with ulcerative colitis or Crohn's disease, or a healthy co-twin of an affected twin (not recorded which). This chain links TRBV9 with TRBJ2-3; TCRdb's D call, TRBD2, is unchecked because there is no DNA. The CDR3 loop reads CASSPRLADTDTQYF.